This T cell receptor beta chain was found in a study of T cell responses to AZD1222 COVID-19 vaccine. Background on the study: Doses given second, at about 4 or about 12 weeks, were pooled. Whole-study findings and limits: None of the repertoires were sampled until the peak T cell response had passed. A mostly white British donor set with more females was recruited, and clonal diversity was possibly underestimated. Variant regions that are unmutated are reportedly the target of nearly half of spike-specific TCRs.

This clone was picked up one time. No antigen is known for it. Sequencing was performed with immunoSEQ multiplex PCR; in TCRdb, only in-frame clones are kept and a portion is missing. The data contain just over 150,000 clones, just over 90% of them singletons. This TCR was sampled from an adult in good health. The source was peripheral blood, collected on day 0 of AZD1222 vaccination.

CDR3 DNA: TGTGCCAGCAGTAGACAGGTCTACTATGGCTACACCTTC. Its protein is CASSRQVYYGYTF. The chain couples TRBV27 to TRBJ1-2; D is possibly TRBD1 (6 bases). This CDR3 is built from 13 residues. The germline V and J ends were trimmed by 5 bases and 3 bases, with 10 bases remaining between them. CDR1 MNHEY and CDR2 SMNVEV come from the germline V gene (reference sequence).